This is a list of T cell receptor beta chains from one sample in a study of beta chain features in type 1 diabetes. Using immunoSEQ multiplex PCR, the repertoire was profiled, and TCRdb retains in-frame clones only, with some absent. In the table there are over 650,000 clones, over 12% of which are singletons. The specimen sequenced was naive CD4+ T cells from blood. These receptor sequences come from a man aged 18 to 29 with type 1 diabetes. Each CDR3 is given with its conserved first and last residue. The order of the fields is V gene, D gene, J gene, clone size, CDR3 DNA, CDR3 protein. The D gene is left open where the match is weak. Part of the rows lack a size; the others show once, few, many or a class for expanded clones.

>TRBV9|TRBD1|TRBJ1-6|few
TGTGCCAGCAGCCCTGGACAGGGCTCCTTCCCTTCACCCCTCCACTTT
CASSPGQGSFPSPLHF
>TRBV27|NA|TRBJ2-7|NA
TGTGCCAGCAGGAGGAGCTCCTACGAGCAGTACTTC
CASRRSSYEQYF
>TRBV5-1|NA|TRBJ2-3|NA
TGCGCCAGCAGCCCCCCGGGACGGCGCACAGATACGCAGTATTTT
CASSPPGRRTDTQYF
>TRBV28|TRBD1|TRBJ2-3|NA
TGTGCCAGCTTGGGTGTAGGACAGGGGATAGGACATAGCTTAGATACGCAGTATTTT
CASLGVGQGIGHSLDTQYF
>TRBV7-2|TRBD2|TRBJ2-3|NA
TGTGCCAGCAGCTCCTCCTCGTGGGGCGGGGGGCCCACAGATACGCAGTATTTT
CASSSSSWGGGPTDTQYF
>TRBV20-1|NA|TRBJ2-7|few
TGCAGTGCTTCCCCACAATACGAGCAGTACTTC
CSASPQYEQYF
>TRBV13|NA|TRBJ2-1|NA
TGTGCCAGCAGCTTAGTAAGAGAAGGGCGTAAAAATGAGCAGTTCTTC
CASSLVREGRKNEQFF
>TRBV28|NA|TRBJ2-1|NA
TGTGCCAGTTCTTATCGTCGGACAGCTTTCTTC
CASSYRRTAFF
>TRBV19|TRBD1|TRBJ2-7|few
TGTGCCAGTAGTAAGACAGGGATCTACGAGCAGTACTTC
CASSKTGIYEQYF
>TRBV18|NA|TRBJ2-3|few
TGTGCCAGCTCAATTACGGGTAGCGGCACAGATACGCAGTATTTT
CASSITGSGTDTQYF
>TRBV25-1|TRBD1|TRBJ2-2|NA
TGTGCCAGCAGTGAATTTAAGGGGGCCGTGGACACCGGGGAGCTGTTTTTT
CASSEFKGAVDTGELFF
>TRBV14|TRBD2|TRBJ2-1|NA
TGTGCCAGCAGCTTGCTAGCGGGAGGGAGTGAGCAGTTCTTC
CASSLLAGGSEQFF
>TRBV2|NA|TRBJ2-4|few
TGTGCCAGCAGTGAAACAAAGGGAGGCAAAAACATTCAGTACTTC
CASSETKGGKNIQYF